Listed here are 18 T cell receptor beta chains from one sample, sequenced in a study of OX40 agonist ivuxolimab in advanced cancers. Using immunoSEQ multiplex PCR, the repertoire was profiled, and TCRdb retains in-frame clones only, with some absent. Of approximately 23,000 clones listed, 85% to 90% are singletons. The input for sequencing was CD4+ or CD8+ T cells sorted from blood, taken in a trial of the OX40 agonist ivuxolimab. The source of these receptors is an adult with an advanced solid tumor such as melanoma, head and neck, liver or kidney cancer.

This clone turned up a few times. The rearrangement links TRBV27 to TRBJ1-5; tentatively, D is TRBD1 (5 bases). The CDR3 extends over 13 amino acids. Between the trimmed V and J ends, which lost 7 bases and 4 bases, there was a span of 11 bases. From germline, CDR1 is MNHEY and CDR2 SMNVEV (reference sequence). CDR3 protein: CASTAGANQPQHF. DNA of the CDR3: TGTGCCAGCACCGCCGGGGCAAATCAGCCCCAGCATTTT.

The chain employs TRBV2 and TRBJ2-1, with TRBD2 as a possible D gene (6 bases). There are 12 residues in the CDR3. Deletions cut 8 bases from V and 4 bases from J, with 9 bases between. Germline values: CDR1 SNHLY, CDR2 FYNNEI. CDR3 region: CASRGGYNEQFF. The CDR3 DNA follows: TGTGCCAGCCGGGGAGGTTACAATGAGCAGTTCTTC.

The chain has TRBV28 and TRBJ2-1; weak D call: TRBD1 (6 bases). V shed 6 bases and J shed 4 bases, with 10 bases lying between them. CDR1 is MDHEN and CDR2 is SYDVKM in the germline V gene. This CDR3 spans 13 amino acids. This CDR3 is CASSLGQYNEQFF. The CDR3 DNA is TGTGCCAGCAGCCTCGGACAGTACAATGAGCAGTTCTTC.

The chain has TRBV18 and TRBJ1-2; 10 nucleotides agree with TRBD1. This CDR3 comprises 16 residues. With 3 bases clipped from V and 6 bases from J, the junction kept 10 bases outside the gene matches. From germline, CDR1 is KGHSH and CDR2 LQKENI. The CDR3 coding sequence is TGTGCCAGCTCACCGATACGGGACAGGGGAAGGGATGGCTACACCTTC. Translating gives CASSPIRDRGRDGYTF.

CDR3: CASSITYEQYF. In nucleotides, the CDR3 is TGTGCCAGCAGTATAACCTACGAGCAGTACTTC. The V call is TRBV11-3, the J call TRBJ2-7; no clear D gene. Germline V gene sequence: CDR1 SGHNT, CDR2 YENEEA. V lost 6 bases to trimming and J lost 2 bases, with 5 bases between them. The CDR3 is made up of 11 amino acids.

The chain is built from TRBV9 and TRBJ1-3; 10 positions match TRBD2. The tail of the sequence fits TRBJ2-2 better, so the J call may be wrong. In germline, CDR1 is SGDLS, CDR2 YYNGEE. The CDR3 has 16 amino acids. CDR3 residues: CASSVTSGEDTGELFF. The CDR3 coding sequence is TGTGCCAGCAGCGTAACTAGCGGGGAGGACACCGGGGAGCTGTTTTTT.

This chain links TRBV6-5 with TRBJ2-1; weak D call: TRBD2 (5 bases). V lost 5 bases to trimming and J lost 3 bases, with 11 bases between them. In germline, CDR1 is MNHEY, CDR2 SVGAGI. The CDR3 contains 14 residues. The CDR3, as DNA: TGTGCCAGCAGTCGCCTAGCTTTCTACAATGAGCAGTTCTTC. Protein: CASSRLAFYNEQFF.

The J gene is TRBJ2-7, the V gene TRBV6-6; no firm D call. Germline V gene sequence: CDR1 MNHNY, CDR2 SVGAGI (reference sequence). The CDR3 is made up of 14 amino acids. V gave up 2 bases and J gave up 4 bases, with 12 bases separating them. The CDR3 bases are TGTGCCAGCAGTTACGGCCTCTCCTCTTACGAGCAGTACTTC. It yields the protein CASSYGLSSYEQYF.

The V gene is TRBV4-1, the J gene TRBJ2-5, with a possible D match to TRBD2 (7 bases). V lost 3 bases and J 1 base, leaving 15 bases between the germline ends. CDR1 MGHRA and CDR2 YSYEKL come from the germline V gene. The CDR3 spans 16 residues. CDR3 sequence: CASSQPQGGGQETQYF. The CDR3 bases are TGCGCCAGCAGCCAGCCACAGGGAGGGGGCCAAGAGACCCAGTACTTC.

The rearrangement joins TRBV13 to TRBJ2-3, with a weak D call TRBD2 (5 bases). This CDR3 contains 17 residues. The V gene lost 5 bases and the J gene lost 1 base, with 19 bases spanning the gap. CDR1 and CDR2 from the germline V gene are PRHDT and FYEKMQ (reference sequence). CDR3 DNA: TGTGCCAGCAGCCCTAGTTCTCCGGCGGGCGGCACAGATACGCAGTATTTT. Protein sequence: CASSPSSPAGGTDTQYF.

This rearrangement joins TRBV29-1 to TRBJ2-7, with no clear D. The CDR3 length is 11 residues. The V end was cut by 3 bases, the J end by 0 bases, with 3 bases between. CDR1 and CDR2 from the germline V gene are SQVTM and ANQGSEA. In DNA, the CDR3 is TGCAGCGTTGACACCTCCTACGAGCAGTACTTC. Translated, it gives CSVDTSYEQYF.

The rearrangement uses TRBV6-1 and TRBJ2-7; 7 nucleotides match TRBD1. Germline CDR1 MNHNS, CDR2 SASEGT. This CDR3 is built from 14 residues. V shed 6 bases, J shed 6 bases, and the junction held 11 bases outside the gene matches. This CDR3 reads CASRAGQEGSEQYF. The DNA of the CDR3 is TGTGCCAGCAGAGCCGGACAGGAAGGCTCCGAGCAGTACTTC.

The rearrangement joins TRBV11-2 to TRBJ2-7, with 7 bases matching TRBD1. CDR1 is SGHAT, CDR2 FQNNGV, per germline. Trimming took 5 bases from V and 0 from J; bases not matched to a gene: 10. The CDR3 contains 16 residues. CDR3: CASSAAGTASSYEQYF. The DNA of the CDR3 is TGTGCCAGCAGCGCTGCCGGGACAGCTTCCTCCTACGAGCAGTACTTC.

V and J are TRBV4-1 and TRBJ1-5; no firm D call. Germline assignment: CDR1 MGHRA and CDR2 YSYEKL. This CDR3 is built from 16 residues. Trimming took off 0 bases at V and 1 base at J, with 10 bases between the two ends. CDR3 sequence: CASSQDNEFSNQPQHF. The CDR3 DNA follows: TGCGCCAGCAGCCAAGATAACGAGTTCAGCAATCAGCCCCAGCATTTT.

This chain links TRBV14 with TRBJ2-5, with D perhaps given as TRBD1 or TRBD2 (5 bases each). The V and J ends lost 0 bases and 2 bases respectively, with 16 bases between them. The CDR3 runs to 17 residues. From germline, CDR1 is SGHDN and CDR2 FVKESK. CDR3 nucleotides: TGTGCCAGCAGCCAAGAGGGGGTGGGGACCACACAAGAGACCCAGTACTTC. Protein product: CASSQEGVGTTQETQYF.

The chain uses TRBV19 and TRBJ2-5, with a possible D match to TRBD2 (6 bases). The CDR3 extends over 15 amino acids. The V end lost 1 base, the J end lost 3 bases, and 12 bases lay between the germline ends. The germline V gene has CDR1 LNHDA and CDR2 SQIVND (reference sequence). The CDR3 sequence is CASSIGDWVKETQYF. CDR3 bases: TGTGCCAGTAGTATAGGGGACTGGGTAAAAGAGACCCAGTACTTC. The full variable domain, with the rest looked up from reference TRBV19 and TRBJ2-5, is DGGITQSPKYLFRKEGQNVTLSCEQNLNHDAMYWYRQDPGQGLRLIYYSQIVNDFQKGDIAEGYSVSREKKESFPLTVTSAQKNPTAFYLCASSIGDWVKETQYFGPGTRLLVL.

The chain has TRBV7-9 and TRBJ1-4, with D possibly being TRBD1 (5 bases). This CDR3 has 18 residues. In germline, CDR1 is SEHNR, CDR2 FQNEAQ (reference sequence). The V end lost 5 bases, the J end lost 0 bases, and 19 bases lay between the germline ends. The CDR3 DNA sequence: TGTGCCAGCAGCGACCGGGACGGAGCCCTTGCAACTAATGAAAAACTGTTTTTT. This gives the protein CASSDRDGALATNEKLFF.

CDR3 sequence (DNA): TGTGCCAGCAGCCAAGTCGGGGGGACCGGGGAGCTGTTTTTT. Protein sequence: CASSQVGGTGELFF. V and J are TRBV4-2 and TRBJ2-2; TRBD2 aligns across 7 bases. The V segment lost 1 base and the J segment 5 bases; nucleotides outside the gene matches: 1. Per germline, CDR1 LGHNA and CDR2 YNFKEQ. The CDR3 covers 14 residues.